This paragraph reports one T cell receptor beta chain. Its antigen is still unknown. Deep-level settings were used for running the assay. Some clones are missing from TCRdb's copy, which holds only in-frame ones; the method was immunoSEQ multiplex PCR. The table has about 2 million clones, about 94% seen once. The naive CD8 subset, CD45RO-negative cells positively selected for CCR7, excluded terminally differentiated effector memory CD45RA+ cells. V dropped 2 bases and J dropped 4 bases, with 13 bases sitting between them. Germline assignment: CDR1 SGDLS and CDR2 YYNGEE. This CDR3 is 15 amino acids long. The data are from a study of shared clonotypes between healthy human individuals. Study-level points and caveats: Estimated clonotype richness was generally higher in naive than memory subsets. Non-shared clonotypes had lower generation probabilities than clonotypes shared by all four sorted-subset donors.

Sequencing was done on a sample of naive CD8+ T cells sorted from blood. The chain links TRBV9 to TRBJ2-1; TRBD2 might be the D (6 bases). The TCR originated in a man aged 18 to 29 in good health. This chain's CDR3 is CASSVAPGTYNEQFF. DNA for the CDR3: TGTGCCAGCAGCGTGGCCCCAGGGACTTACAATGAGCAGTTCTTC.